Listed below are T cell receptor beta chains from one sample, sequenced in a study of TIL therapy for anti-PD-1-resistant metastatic lung cancer. Repertoires were generated with immunoSEQ multiplex PCR, while TCRdb's copy carries only in-frame clones and drops some. In the table there are about 21,000 clones, around 71% of which are singletons. The input for sequencing was blood, taken at baseline. The receptors derive from a person aged 25 to 80 with non-small cell lung cancer. Each CDR3 is given with its conserved first and last residue. D genes are given only for firm matches. Only part of the rows carry a size: once, few, many, or a class if the clone is expanded.

D gene: .; J gene: TRBJ2-1; V gene: TRBV28; clone size: few; CDR3 DNA: TGTGCCAGCAGAATCGACAGGCGGTACAATGAGCAGTTCTTC; CDR3 protein: CASRIDRRYNEQFF
D gene: .; J gene: TRBJ1-1; V gene: TRBV18; clone size: .; CDR3 DNA: TGTGCCAGCTCACTTTCACAGGGAAGGAGGGACACTGAAGCTTTCTTT; CDR3 protein: CASSLSQGRRDTEAFF
D gene: .; J gene: TRBJ2-7; V gene: TRBV9; clone size: once; CDR3 DNA: TGTGCCAGCAGCGTAAATCCCCAGGGACCTTACGAGCAGTACTTC; CDR3 protein: CASSVNPQGPYEQYF
D gene: .; J gene: TRBJ1-4; V gene: TRBV7-8; clone size: .; CDR3 DNA: TGTGCCAGCAGCTCCCTAAGGGTTGCTAATGAAAAACTGTTTTTT; CDR3 protein: CASSSLRVANEKLFF
D gene: .; J gene: TRBJ2-3; V gene: TRBV5-1; clone size: .; CDR3 DNA: TGCGCCAGCAGCTTGACAGGCACAGATACGCAGTATTTT; CDR3 protein: CASSLTGTDTQYF
D gene: .; J gene: TRBJ1-1; V gene: TRBV5-1; clone size: .; CDR3 DNA: TGCGCCAGCAGCTCACTGCCGGCGGGCACTGAAGCTTTCTTT; CDR3 protein: CASSSLPAGTEAFF
D gene: TRBD1; J gene: TRBJ2-2; V gene: TRBV10-1; clone size: .; CDR3 DNA: TGCGCCAGCAAGGGGACAGGGTTAACCGGGGAGCTGTTTTTT; CDR3 protein: CASKGTGLTGELFF
D gene: .; J gene: TRBJ1-4; V gene: TRBV20-1; clone size: .; CDR3 DNA: TGCAGTGCTAGTATGACAATTCGGGGAAAACTGTTTTTT; CDR3 protein: CSASMTIRGKLFF
D gene: TRBD1; J gene: TRBJ2-2; V gene: TRBV6-5; clone size: .; CDR3 DNA: TGTGCCAGCAGTCCCGGGACAGGGTTTATCGGGGAGCTGTTTTTT; CDR3 protein: CASSPGTGFIGELFF
D gene: .; J gene: TRBJ2-3; V gene: TRBV3-1/TRBV3-2; clone size: .; CDR3 DNA: TGTGCCAGCAGCCAAGCTTGGGGCGGGGTAGATACGCAGTATTTT; CDR3 protein: CASSQAWGGVDTQYF
D gene: .; J gene: TRBJ2-7; V gene: TRBV14; clone size: few; CDR3 DNA: TGTGCCAGCAGCCTCGGCTTAGTCTACGAGCAGTACTTC; CDR3 protein: CASSLGLVYEQYF
D gene: .; J gene: TRBJ2-1; V gene: TRBV9; clone size: .; CDR3 DNA: TGTGCCAGCAGCCTGAGGGCCCAGCGGGCCTCCTACAATGAGCAGTTCTTC; CDR3 protein: CASSLRAQRASYNEQFF
D gene: TRBD2; J gene: TRBJ2-1; V gene: TRBV7-9; clone size: few; CDR3 DNA: TGTGCCAGCAGCTTAAGTCTAGCGGGATCCTACAATGAGCAGTTCTTC; CDR3 protein: CASSLSLAGSYNEQFF
D gene: .; J gene: TRBJ2-2; V gene: TRBV7-2; clone size: .; CDR3 DNA: TGTGCCAGCAGATACAGCAGGGGCGCCGGGGAGCTGTTTTTT; CDR3 protein: CASRYSRGAGELFF
D gene: .; J gene: TRBJ1-3; V gene: TRBV5-6; clone size: few; CDR3 DNA: TGTGCCAGCAGCGACACAGCTTTCTCTGGAAACACCATATATTTT; CDR3 protein: CASSDTAFSGNTIYF
D gene: .; J gene: TRBJ2-1; V gene: TRBV7-8; clone size: .; CDR3 DNA: TGTGCCAGCAGCTTAAGTCGGGAGCGCGAGCAGTTCTTC; CDR3 protein: CASSLSREREQFF
D gene: .; J gene: TRBJ1-1; V gene: TRBV6-1; clone size: .; CDR3 DNA: TGTGCCAGCAGTGAAAGGAAGGACCGAGACACTGAAGCTTTCTTT; CDR3 protein: CASSERKDRDTEAFF
D gene: .; J gene: TRBJ2-1; V gene: TRBV9; clone size: .; CDR3 DNA: TGTGCCAGCAGCGTAGCACGGAGGGGGGGCTCCGGTGAGCAGTTCTTC; CDR3 protein: CASSVARRGGSGEQFF
D gene: .; J gene: TRBJ2-7; V gene: TRBV7-6; clone size: .; CDR3 DNA: TGTGCCAGCAGCTCAACCGGGACCCCGACCTACGAGCAGTACTTC; CDR3 protein: CASSSTGTPTYEQYF
D gene: .; J gene: TRBJ2-1; V gene: TRBV4-1; clone size: .; CDR3 DNA: TGCGCCAGCAGCCAAGAATATGTCAGCCGAGTGTTGTACAATGAGCAGTTCTTC; CDR3 protein: CASSQEYVSRVLYNEQFF
D gene: TRBD2; J gene: TRBJ2-5; V gene: TRBV5-1; clone size: .; CDR3 DNA: TGCGCCAGCAGCTCCCCTAGCGGGAAAGAGACCCAGTACTTC; CDR3 protein: CASSSPSGKETQYF
D gene: .; J gene: TRBJ2-2; V gene: TRBV5-5; clone size: few; CDR3 DNA: TGTGCCAGCAGCCCCCGGGCTACGAACACCGGGGAGCTGTTTTTT; CDR3 protein: CASSPRATNTGELFF
D gene: .; J gene: TRBJ2-5; V gene: TRBV10-2; clone size: .; CDR3 DNA: TGCGCCAGCAGTGAGTCTAAAGGGTTTGATGAGACCCAGTACTTC; CDR3 protein: CASSESKGFDETQYF
D gene: TRBD2; J gene: TRBJ2-7; V gene: TRBV4-1; clone size: .; CDR3 DNA: TGCGCCAGCAGCCAAGTGGGATTCGCGCTAGCGGGAGGATCCTACGAGCAGTACTTC; CDR3 protein: CASSQVGFALAGGSYEQYF
D gene: .; J gene: TRBJ2-3; V gene: TRBV7-2; clone size: .; CDR3 DNA: TGTGCCAGCAGCCCCCTCCGTACAGGGACTGAAGCAGATACGCAGTATTTT; CDR3 protein: CASSPLRTGTEADTQYF
D gene: .; J gene: TRBJ2-5; V gene: TRBV3-1/TRBV3-2; clone size: few; CDR3 DNA: TGTGCCAGCAGCCAATTTATAGGCCCTCTTGAGACCCAGTACTTC; CDR3 protein: CASSQFIGPLETQYF
D gene: .; J gene: TRBJ2-2; V gene: TRBV4-1; clone size: .; CDR3 DNA: TGCGCCAGCAGCCAAGGCATCATTCGGGACGGGAACACCGGGGAGCTGTTTTTT; CDR3 protein: CASSQGIIRDGNTGELFF
D gene: .; J gene: TRBJ1-4; V gene: TRBV5-1; clone size: once; CDR3 DNA: TGCGCCAGCAGCTTGGCCGTCGGGGGCGGCATGAATGAAAAACTGTTTTTT; CDR3 protein: CASSLAVGGGMNEKLFF
D gene: TRBD1; J gene: TRBJ1-4; V gene: TRBV2; clone size: .; CDR3 DNA: TGTGCCAGCAGTGATGCAGGGGGCCGTGAAAAACTGTTTTTT; CDR3 protein: CASSDAGGREKLFF
D gene: .; J gene: TRBJ2-7; V gene: TRBV21-1; clone size: .; CDR3 DNA: TGTGCCAGCAGCTCACTAGCGGGAGAACCGAGCTCCTACGAGCAGTACTTC; CDR3 protein: CASSSLAGEPSSYEQYF
D gene: .; J gene: TRBJ2-1; V gene: TRBV6-5; clone size: .; CDR3 DNA: TGTGCCAGCAGTTACTCGGGGCCACATGAGCAGTTCTTC; CDR3 protein: CASSYSGPHEQFF
D gene: TRBD1; J gene: TRBJ2-1; V gene: TRBV7-3; clone size: .; CDR3 DNA: TGTGCCAGCAGCCAGACAGGGGTAGAGGACAATGAGCAGTTCTTC; CDR3 protein: CASSQTGVEDNEQFF
D gene: .; J gene: TRBJ2-5; V gene: TRBV5-6; clone size: .; CDR3 DNA: TGTGCCAGCATGTGGGCTCAAGAGACCCAGTACTTC; CDR3 protein: CASMWAQETQYF
D gene: .; J gene: TRBJ1-6; V gene: TRBV10-2; clone size: .; CDR3 DNA: TGCGCCAGCAGTGAGTCGGGTAATTCACCCCTCCACTTT; CDR3 protein: CASSESGNSPLHF
D gene: .; J gene: TRBJ2-2; V gene: TRBV29-1; clone size: .; CDR3 DNA: TGCAGCGTTGACCCTAACCGGGGCACCGGGGAGCTGTTTTTT; CDR3 protein: CSVDPNRGTGELFF
D gene: .; J gene: TRBJ2-2; V gene: TRBV7-2; clone size: .; CDR3 DNA: TGTGCCAGCAGCTTAGAGTTCACTAGTAACGGGGAGCTGTTTTTT; CDR3 protein: CASSLEFTSNGELFF
D gene: .; J gene: TRBJ1-4; V gene: TRBV19; clone size: .; CDR3 DNA: TGTGCCAGTACAGAGAATGAAAAACTGTTTTTT; CDR3 protein: CASTENEKLFF
D gene: .; J gene: TRBJ1-1; V gene: TRBV6-5; clone size: .; CDR3 DNA: TGTGCCAGCAGTTCCGGACTGCTTACTAACACTGAAGCTTTCTTT; CDR3 protein: CASSSGLLTNTEAFF
D gene: .; J gene: TRBJ1-1; V gene: TRBV25-1; clone size: .; CDR3 DNA: TGTGCCAGCGTGGGGTGGACAGAGAACACTGAAGCTTTCTTT; CDR3 protein: CASVGWTENTEAFF
D gene: .; J gene: TRBJ1-2; V gene: TRBV10-2; clone size: .; CDR3 DNA: TGCGCCAGCAGTGAGTCGGCGGGGGTCTATGGCTACACCTTC; CDR3 protein: CASSESAGVYGYTF
D gene: .; J gene: TRBJ1-4; V gene: TRBV10-3; clone size: .; CDR3 DNA: TGTGCCATCAGTGAAGAGAGGGGTGAAAAACTGTTTTTT; CDR3 protein: CAISEERGEKLFF
D gene: TRBD1; J gene: TRBJ1-5; V gene: TRBV7-8; clone size: .; CDR3 DNA: TGTGCCAGCAGCTTAGGGACAGGGAGGGTGGGCAATCAGCCCCAGCATTTT; CDR3 protein: CASSLGTGRVGNQPQHF
D gene: .; J gene: TRBJ2-6; V gene: TRBV29-1; clone size: .; CDR3 DNA: TGCAGCGCTGGGGGCGGGAGTCCTCCCAACTCTGGGGCCAACGTCCTGACTTTC; CDR3 protein: CSAGGGSPPNSGANVLTF